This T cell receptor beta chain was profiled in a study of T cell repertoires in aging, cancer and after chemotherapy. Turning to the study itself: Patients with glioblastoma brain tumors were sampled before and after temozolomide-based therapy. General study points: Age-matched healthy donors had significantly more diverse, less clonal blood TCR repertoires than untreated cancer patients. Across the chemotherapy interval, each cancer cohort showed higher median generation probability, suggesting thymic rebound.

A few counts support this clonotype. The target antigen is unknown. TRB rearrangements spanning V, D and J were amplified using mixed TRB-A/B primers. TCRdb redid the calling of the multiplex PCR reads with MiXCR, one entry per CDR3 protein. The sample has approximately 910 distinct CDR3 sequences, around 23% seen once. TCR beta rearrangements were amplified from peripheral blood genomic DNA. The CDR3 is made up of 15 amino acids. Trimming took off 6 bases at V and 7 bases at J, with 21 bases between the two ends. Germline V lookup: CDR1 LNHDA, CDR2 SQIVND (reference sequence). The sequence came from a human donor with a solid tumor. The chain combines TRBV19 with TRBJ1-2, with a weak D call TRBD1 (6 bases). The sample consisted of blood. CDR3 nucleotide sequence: TGTGCCAGTAGCTCCCAAACAGGGATCCGGCGTGGCTACACCTTC. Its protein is CASSSQTGIRRGYTF.